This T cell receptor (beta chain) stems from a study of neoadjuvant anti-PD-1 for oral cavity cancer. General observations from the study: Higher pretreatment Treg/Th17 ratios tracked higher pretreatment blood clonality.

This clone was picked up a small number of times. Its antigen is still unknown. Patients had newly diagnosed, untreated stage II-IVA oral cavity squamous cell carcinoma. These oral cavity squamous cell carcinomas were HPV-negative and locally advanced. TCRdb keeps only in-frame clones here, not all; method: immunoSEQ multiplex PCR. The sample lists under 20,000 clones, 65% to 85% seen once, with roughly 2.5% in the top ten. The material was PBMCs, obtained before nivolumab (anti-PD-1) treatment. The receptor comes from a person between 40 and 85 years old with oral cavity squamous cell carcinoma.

The CDR3 nucleotides read TGTGCCAGCTCACCAAGGGCGGATCAAGAGACCCAGTACTTC. The encoded protein is CASSPRADQETQYF. V gene TRBV18 combines with J gene TRBJ2-5, with no clear D. CDR1 KGHSH and CDR2 LQKENI come from the germline V gene. This CDR3 has 14 amino acids. The V gene lost 2 bases and the J gene lost 2 bases, with 9 bases spanning the gap. The full variable domain, with the rest looked up from reference TRBV18 and TRBJ2-5, is NAGVMQNPRHLVRRRGQEARLRCSPMKGHSHVYWYRQLPEEGLKFMVYLQKENIIDESGMPKERFSAEFPKEGPSILRIQQVVRGDSAAYFCASSPRADQETQYFGPGTRLLVL.